Listed below are T cell receptor beta chains from one sample, sequenced in a study of regulatory T cells in long-lasting Graves disease. TCRdb reprocessed the multiplex PCR reads via MiXCR and lists one record per CDR3 protein. The sample lists about 620,000 distinct CDR3 sequences; roughly 15% were seen once. The sample was also linked to a second study, of T cells in Graves' hyperthyroidism and ophthalmopathy.

The sequenced sample was peripheral blood mononuclear cells (PBMCs), obtained at new diagnosis, from a patient treated with antithyroid drugs. These receptors originate from a woman aged 30 to 39 with Graves disease. Both conserved end residues are part of each CDR3. The D gene is left open where the match is weak. Where a row states a size, it is once, few, many or the class of an expanded clone; other rows omit it.

d_call	j_call	clone_size	v_call	cdr3_nt	cdr3_aa
TRBD1	TRBJ2-2	NA	TRBV5-1	TGCGCCAGCAGCACGGACAGGGGGGTTACCGGGGAGCTGTTTTTT	CASSTDRGVTGELFF
NA	TRBJ2-7	many	TRBV28	TGTGCCAGCACCCTAGGGGGGGGCCGATACGAGCAGTACTTC	CASTLGGGRYEQYF
NA	TRBJ2-3	NA	TRBV28	TGTGCCAGCAGAAGTGACCTACGCACAGATACGCAGTATTTT	CASRSDLRTDTQYF
NA	TRBJ2-1	many	TRBV20-1	TGCAGTGCCCCCACAAATGAGCAGTTCTTC	CSAPTNEQFF
NA	TRBJ1-2	many	TRBV28	TGTGCCAGCACCGACTTTTATGGCTACACCTTC	CASTDFYGYTF
NA	TRBJ2-7	many	TRBV27	TGTGCCAGCAGTTCCGACAGCTACGAGCAGTACTTC	CASSSDSYEQYF
NA	TRBJ2-1	many	TRBV7-9	TGTGCCAGCAGCTTAGGGGGTACTGGGGGAATCCACAATGAGCAGTTCTTC	CASSLGGTGGIHNEQFF
NA	TRBJ2-3	many	TRBV7-2	TGTGCCAGCAGCCGACCCGGAGAATCCACGCAGTATTTT	CASSRPGESTQYF
TRBD1	TRBJ1-4	many	TRBV28	TGTGCCAGCAGTCGGGACAGAAAACTGTTTTTT	CASSRDRKLFF
TRBD1	TRBJ2-4	many	TRBV28	TGTGCCAGCAGACCAGGGGGTGAGGCCAAAAACATTCAGTACTTC	CASRPGGEAKNIQYF
TRBD1	TRBJ1-1	few	TRBV19	TGTGCCAGTAGTTCCCGGAAGGGGGCGAACACTGAAGCTTTCTTT	CASSSRKGANTEAFF
NA	TRBJ1-5	NA	TRBV5-1	TGCGCCAGCAGCTCTGGGGGCTTAGACAATCAGCCCCAGCATTTT	CASSSGGLDNQPQHF
NA	TRBJ1-2	few	TRBV5-1	TGCGCCAGCAGCTTGGACCCAGGCGGCTACACCTTC	CASSLDPGGYTF
NA	TRBJ1-5	few	TRBV7-8	TGTGCCAGCAGCCCGGCCCCGGGGGGACAGCCCCAGCATTTT	CASSPAPGGQPQHF
NA	TRBJ2-1	NA	TRBV30	TGTGCCTGGAGTGTACGCCAACTTAGCGGAGACGTCAATGAGCAGTTCTTC	CAWSVRQLSGDVNEQFF
NA	TRBJ1-1	many	TRBV20-1	TGCAGTGCTAGAGATTTCGGTAGGGGCGGCACTGAAGCTTTCTTT	CSARDFGRGGTEAFF
NA	TRBJ1-1	many	TRBV9	TGTGCCAGCCAGGGGAACACTGAAGCTTTCTTT	CASQGNTEAFF
NA	TRBJ2-1	NA	TRBV3-1	TGTGCCAGCAGCCAGGTGGGGCGCAATGAGCAGTTCTTC	CASSQVGRNEQFF
NA	TRBJ2-5	NA	TRBV19	TGTGCCAGTCGACAGTCAGAGACCCAGTACTTC	CASRQSETQYF
TRBD1	TRBJ2-7	many	TRBV2	TGTGCCAGCAGTGTAACAGGGGTTTCCACCTACGAGCAGTACTTC	CASSVTGVSTYEQYF
TRBD2	TRBJ2-6	NA	TRBV9	TGTGCCAGCAGCGTAGCGGGGGGTGGGGCCAACGTCCTGACTTTC	CASSVAGGGANVLTF
NA	TRBJ2-3	NA	TRBV9	TGTGCCAGCGCAGGCGCTCCGAGCAGTCCGCAGTATTTT	CASAGAPSSPQYF
TRBD1	TRBJ1-5	few	TRBV19	TGTGCCAGTAGAGGACAGGGGAATAACAATCAGCCCCAGCATTTT	CASRGQGNNNQPQHF
NA	TRBJ2-3	few	TRBV5-1	TGCGCCAGCAGAGCTTCGGAGTTGAGCACAGATACGCAGTATTTT	CASRASELSTDTQYF
NA	TRBJ1-2	NA	TRBV4-2	TGTGCCAGCAGCCAAACAAAAGAGTACTATGGCTACACCTTC	CASSQTKEYYGYTF
TRBD1	TRBJ1-2	NA	TRBV10-3	TGTGCCATCAGTACCGACAGGGGGGACCATGGCTACACCTTC	CAISTDRGDHGYTF
NA	TRBJ2-3	NA	TRBV6-5	TGTGCCAGCAGTTACACGAAGAGGGGAGATACGCAGTATTTT	CASSYTKRGDTQYF
NA	TRBJ1-6	NA	TRBV7-2	TGTGCCAGCAGCCCTGGCTCGGTTTTTTCGAATTCACCCCTCCACTTT	CASSPGSVFSNSPLHF
TRBD1	TRBJ2-3	NA	TRBV24-1	TGTGCCACCAGTGACCGGGGACAGGCCGGAGTTGATACGCAGTATTTT	CATSDRGQAGVDTQYF
NA	TRBJ1-5	many	TRBV28	TGTGCCAGCAGTTCCTACAGGGTCGGACAGCCCCAGCATTTT	CASSSYRVGQPQHF
NA	TRBJ1-5	many	TRBV27	TGTGCCAGCAGTTTAGGAGTGGAGGGCGTGGATCATCAGCCCCAGCATTTT	CASSLGVEGVDHQPQHF
TRBD2	TRBJ2-2	few	TRBV19	TGTGCCAGTAGAAGACTAGCGGGGAACACCGGGGAGCTGTTTTTT	CASRRLAGNTGELFF
NA	TRBJ1-2	few	TRBV6-1	TGTGCCAGCACATCGCCGGGGGCCCAGGGAATCCTCTATGGCTACACCTTC	CASTSPGAQGILYGYTF
NA	TRBJ2-1	NA	TRBV28	TGTGCCAGCAGTTCAGCCTCCGCTCGGGGAAATGAGCAGTTCTTC	CASSSASARGNEQFF
NA	TRBJ1-1	many	TRBV9	TGTGCCAGCAGCGCCACAAGTATGAACACTGAAGCTTTCTTT	CASSATSMNTEAFF
NA	TRBJ1-1	many	TRBV6-1	TGTGCCAGCAGTGAAATTCGGAACACTGAAGCTTTCTTT	CASSEIRNTEAFF
TRBD1	TRBJ1-1	NA	TRBV15	TGTGCCACCAGCAGATTGGACAGGGGGGACACTGAAGCTTTCTTT	CATSRLDRGDTEAFF
NA	TRBJ2-1	NA	TRBV15	TGTGCCACCAGCAGAGATGGGGGGCTCAATGAGCAGTTCTTC	CATSRDGGLNEQFF
TRBD1	TRBJ1-1	few	TRBV19	TGTGCCAGTAAGGTAGACAGGGTATACTCCGAAGCTTTCTTT	CASKVDRVYSEAFF
NA	TRBJ2-3	many	TRBV7-3	TGTGCCAGCCAAATGGGTATTGGATTCACAGATACGCAGTATTTT	CASQMGIGFTDTQYF
TRBD2	TRBJ2-1	many	TRBV29-1	TGCAGCTCCAAGGGACTAGGGTCCTACAATGAGCAGTTCTTC	CSSKGLGSYNEQFF
NA	TRBJ2-7	many	TRBV27	TGTGCCAGCAGTTTAAGAAGTTCTAACGAGCAGTACTTC	CASSLRSSNEQYF
NA	TRBJ2-4	NA	TRBV11-3	TGTGCCAGCAGCTTAGGTGTGGCGGGCATTCAGTACTTC	CASSLGVAGIQYF
TRBD1	TRBJ1-6	many	TRBV27	TGTGCCAGCAGTCGGACAGGCCGCAATTCACCCCTCCACTTT	CASSRTGRNSPLHF
NA	TRBJ1-4	NA	TRBV15	TGTGCCACCAGCAGGGGTTGGGGGCCGACAACTAATGAAAAACTGTTTTTT	CATSRGWGPTTNEKLFF
NA	TRBJ1-3	many	TRBV7-9	TGTGCCAGCAGCATCAGTGGAAACACCATATATTTT	CASSISGNTIYF
TRBD1	TRBJ2-5	few	TRBV3-1	TGTGCCAGCAGCCTCCCCAGGGACAGACTCGAGACCCAGTACTTC	CASSLPRDRLETQYF
NA	TRBJ2-3	few	TRBV20-1	TGCAGTGCTGTTCGCACAGATACGCAGTATTTT	CSAVRTDTQYF
NA	TRBJ2-1	NA	TRBV15	TGTGCCACCAGCAGAGGGGGTGGGGAGCAGTTCTTC	CATSRGGGEQFF
NA	TRBJ1-3	many	TRBV28	TGTGCCAGCATAAGAGGATTTTCTGGAAACACCATATATTTT	CASIRGFSGNTIYF
TRBD1	TRBJ2-4	few	TRBV20-1	TGCAGTGCTAGACTCACAGGGGAAGCCAAAAACATTCAGTACTTC	CSARLTGEAKNIQYF
NA	TRBJ1-1	NA	TRBV6-9	TGTGCCAGCAGTTACCTAGAGGGTACTGAAGCTTTCTTT	CASSYLEGTEAFF
NA	TRBJ1-1	many	TRBV2	TGTGCCAGCGCCGCGGAGACAGCGAACACTGAAGCTTTCTTT	CASAAETANTEAFF
NA	TRBJ2-4	NA	TRBV7-9	TGTGCCAGCAGCCCGGGCGATCCCGCCAAAAACATTCAGTACTTC	CASSPGDPAKNIQYF
NA	TRBJ1-5	many	TRBV19	TGTGCCAGTAGAGCCGGGGTGTATAGCAATCAGCCCCAGCATTTT	CASRAGVYSNQPQHF
NA	TRBJ2-5	few	TRBV7-2	TGTGCCAGCAGCTTAGGAGGGGCAGGCACGGAGACCCAGTACTTC	CASSLGGAGTETQYF
NA	TRBJ2-1	many	TRBV7-2	TGTGCCAGCAGTATAAGGGCCCAAGGATTCCGGACTGTGGGGAATGAGCAGTTCTTC	CASSIRAQGFRTVGNEQFF
NA	TRBJ1-2	many	TRBV11-2	TGTGCCAGCAGCTTGACCCTGGGGGGTGGCTACACCTTC	CASSLTLGGGYTF
TRBD1	TRBJ1-2	NA	TRBV28	TGTGCCAGCAGTTGGGGGACAGTCCGCACGATCTCCAGCACCTTC	CASSWGTVRTISSTF